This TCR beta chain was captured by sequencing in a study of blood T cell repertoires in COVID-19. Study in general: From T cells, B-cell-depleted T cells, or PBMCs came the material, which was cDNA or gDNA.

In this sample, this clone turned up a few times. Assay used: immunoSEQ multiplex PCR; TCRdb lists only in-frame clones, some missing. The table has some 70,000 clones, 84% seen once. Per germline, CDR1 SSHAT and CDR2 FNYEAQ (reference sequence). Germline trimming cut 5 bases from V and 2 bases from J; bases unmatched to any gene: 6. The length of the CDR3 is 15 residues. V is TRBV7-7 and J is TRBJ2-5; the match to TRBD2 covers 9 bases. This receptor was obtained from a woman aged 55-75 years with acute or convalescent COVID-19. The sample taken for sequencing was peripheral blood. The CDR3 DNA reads TGTGCCAGCAGCCAACAGCGGGGGGCTCAAGAGACCCAGTACTTC. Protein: CASSQQRGAQETQYF. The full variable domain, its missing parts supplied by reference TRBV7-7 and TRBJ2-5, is GAGVSQSPRYKVTKRGQDVTLRCDPISSHATLYWYQQALGQGPEFLTYFNYEAQPDKSGLPSDRFSAERPEGSISTLTIQRTEQRDSAMYRCASSQQRGAQETQYFGPGTRLLVL.